The rows below give T cell receptor beta chains drawn from one sample of a study of T cell repertoires in cytomegalovirus infection. TCRdb redid the calling of the reads with MiXCR, one entry per CDR3 protein. Among 600,000 to 700,000 distinct CDR3 sequences listed, roughly 33% were seen once. These receptors have no identified antigens. The input for sequencing was cultured PBMCs, taken from culture after CMV antigen stimulation. The receptors here all came from a human donor in good health (CMV status not recorded). Some clones in this sample may be carry-over from other donors' samples. CDR3s include the opening cysteine and the closing phenylalanine or tryptophan. The D gene is left open where the match is weak. Only part of the rows carry a size: once, few, many, or a class if the clone is expanded.

NA NA TRBJ2-2 TRBV28 CASSLYGRTGELFF TGTGCCAGCAGTTTATATGGGAGGACCGGGGAGCTGTTTTTT
TRBD1 NA TRBJ2-7 TRBV27 CASSSLLTGLEQYF TGTGCCAGCAGTTCCCTCCTGACAGGGCTCGAGCAGTACTTC
TRBD2 NA TRBJ2-1 TRBV12-3/TRBV12-4 CASTLRGPGGGNEQFF TGTGCCAGCACCCTCCGGGGGCCCGGGGGGGGGAATGAGCAGTTCTTC
NA NA TRBJ1-1 TRBV20-1 CSARLGPEAFF TGCAGTGCTAGATTAGGTCCGGAAGCTTTCTTT
NA NA TRBJ1-1 TRBV2 CASSEEGMAEAFF TGTGCCAGCAGTGAGGAGGGAATGGCTGAAGCTTTCTTT
TRBD2 NA TRBJ2-7 TRBV12-3/TRBV12-4 CASSSGLAEDEQYF TGTGCCAGCAGTTCGGGACTAGCGGAGGACGAGCAGTACTTC
TRBD1 NA TRBJ2-7 TRBV27 CASSFSRDRVAEQYF TGTGCCAGCAGTTTTAGCCGGGACAGGGTTGCCGAGCAGTACTTC
NA few TRBJ2-5 TRBV28 CASSLQTEQTQYF TGTGCCAGCAGTCTCCAAACAGAACAGACCCAGTACTTC
NA few TRBJ1-1 TRBV6-2/TRBV6-3 CASSNVLFREAFF TGTGCCAGCAGTAACGTCCTATTCCGCGAAGCTTTCTTT
TRBD1 few TRBJ1-2 TRBV28 CASSTDRGANYGYTF TGTGCCAGCAGTACAGACAGGGGCGCAAACTATGGCTACACCTTC
NA few TRBJ1-6 TRBV19 CASRPVLWGLNSPLHF TGTGCCAGTCGCCCCGTTTTATGGGGCCTAAATTCACCCCTCCACTTT
TRBD1 few TRBJ1-1 TRBV7-9 CASSPGQPSAFF TGTGCCAGCAGCCCGGGACAGCCCAGCGCTTTCTTT
NA NA TRBJ1-4 TRBV15 CATSLGGANEKLFF TGTGCCACCAGCCTTGGAGGGGCTAATGAAAAACTGTTTTTT
TRBD2 NA TRBJ2-1 TRBV11-2 CASSPTSLFHNEQFF TGTGCCAGCAGCCCGACTAGCCTTTTCCACAATGAGCAGTTCTTC
TRBD1 NA TRBJ1-4 TRBV4-1 CASSPVGGQGNEKLFF TGTGCCAGCAGCCCAGTGGGGGGACAGGGGAATGAAAAACTGTTTTTT
TRBD2 once TRBJ2-2 TRBV4-1 CASSLKRAGVNTGELFF TGCGCCAGCAGCCTAAAGCGAGCGGGGGTCAACACCGGGGAGCTGTTTTTT
TRBD1 NA TRBJ2-7 TRBV4-1 CASSQEGQGIEQYF TGCGCCAGCAGCCAAGAGGGACAGGGCATCGAGCAGTACTTC
NA NA TRBJ1-2 TRBV6-2/TRBV6-3 CASSYRGFGGYTF TGTGCCAGCAGTTACCGGGGGTTCGGTGGCTACACCTTC
NA few TRBJ1-3 TRBV7-9 CASRPLGLSGNTIYF TGTGCCAGCAGACCGTTAGGGTTGAGTGGAAACACCATATATTTT
NA few TRBJ2-7 TRBV5-6 CASSSASGAPYEQYF TGTGCCAGCAGCTCAGCATCGGGGGCCCCTTACGAGCAGTACTTC
NA NA TRBJ1-1 TRBV6-2/TRBV6-3 CASSEFSGKRGINTEAFF TGTGCCAGCAGTGAGTTTTCGGGGAAGAGGGGGATAAACACTGAAGCTTTCTTT
TRBD2 NA TRBJ2-7 TRBV11-2 CASSPPGLAGVEQYF TGTGCCAGCAGCCCCCCGGGACTAGCGGGAGTGGAGCAGTACTTC
NA NA TRBJ1-4 TRBV19 CASRNEKLFF TGTGCCAGCCGCAATGAAAAACTGTTTTTT